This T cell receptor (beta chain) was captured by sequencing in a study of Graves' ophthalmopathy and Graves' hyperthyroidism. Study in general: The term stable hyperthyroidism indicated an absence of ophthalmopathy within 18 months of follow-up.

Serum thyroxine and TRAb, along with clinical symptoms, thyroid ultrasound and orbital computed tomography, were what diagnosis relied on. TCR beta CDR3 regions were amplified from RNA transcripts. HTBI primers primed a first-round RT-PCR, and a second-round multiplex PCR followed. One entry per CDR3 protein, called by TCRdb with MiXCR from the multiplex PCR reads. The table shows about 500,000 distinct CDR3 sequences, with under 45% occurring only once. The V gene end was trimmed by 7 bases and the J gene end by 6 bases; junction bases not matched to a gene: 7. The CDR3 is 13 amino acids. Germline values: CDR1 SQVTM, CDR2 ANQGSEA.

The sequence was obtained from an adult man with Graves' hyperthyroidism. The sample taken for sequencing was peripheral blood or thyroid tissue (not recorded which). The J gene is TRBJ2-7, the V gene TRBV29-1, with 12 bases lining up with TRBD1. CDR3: CSARDRGPGEQYF. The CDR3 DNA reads TGCAGCGCCCGGGACAGGGGGCCAGGCGAGCAGTACTTC.